The present entry profiles one T cell receptor beta chain with its context. Its antigen is unidentified. Repertoires were generated with immunoSEQ multiplex PCR, while TCRdb's copy carries only in-frame clones and drops some. The sample gives 25,000 or so clones, 70% to 90% of which show up once; more than 2.5% is in the top ten. Robust Merkel cell polyomavirus Large T antigen positivity by immunohistochemistry was seen in all patients' tumors. Lymph node tumors were analyzed for patients with unknown primaries presenting with nodal disease or insufficient primary tissue. This entry comes from a study of tumor-infiltrating T cells and Merkel cell polyomavirus. Overall study: The T cells studied were CD8+ and recognized the Merkel cell polyomavirus KLL epitope. Chemotherapy, radiation and immunotherapies were given, not standardized across patients.

Germline V gene data show CDR1 as MNHNY and CDR2 as SVGAGI (reference sequence). CDR3 length: 16 amino acids. V dropped 0 bases and J dropped 10; count of bases not matched to a gene: 11. Study-wide points: An approximately 1.8-20% tumor fraction of KLL-specific T cells predicted better MCC-specific survival than 0-0.14%.

This clonotype originated in a man aged 50-59 years with Merkel cell carcinoma. The genes are TRBV6-6 and TRBJ2-1, with TRBD2 identical over 8 bases. Material for sequencing was lymph node tissue. Here the CDR3 reads CASSYSSGGGTGEQFF. CDR3 DNA: TGTGCCAGCAGTTACTCAAGCGGGGGTGGGACGGGCGAGCAGTTCTTC.